A single sample is the source of the 10 T cell receptor beta chains below, sequenced in a study of blood T cell repertoires in COVID-19. The data were produced by immunoSEQ multiplex PCR, yet TCRdb's version contains in-frame clones alone and is incomplete. Of under 150,000 clones listed, around four fifths were seen once; the top ten hold 38%. Material: peripheral blood. Receptors originate from a human donor in a cohort sampled during active COVID-19.

The chain joins TRBV19 to TRBJ2-3; the D gene is possibly TRBD1 (6 bases). Trimming took 7 bases from V and 6 from J, leaving 20 bases between them. The germline gives CDR1 LNHDA, CDR2 SQIVND (reference sequence). The CDR3 consists of 15 residues. CDR3 nucleotides: TGTGCCAGTATGACAAGACAGGTCGGGGCGGATACGCAGTATTTT. It codes for CASMTRQVGADTQYF.

J is TRBJ2-1 and V is TRBV7-9; 9 bases match TRBD2. This CDR3 has 17 residues. J gave up 6 bases and V 5 bases, and 14 bases lay outside the gene matches. Germline lookup yields CDR1 SEHNR and CDR2 FQNEAQ (reference sequence). Written as DNA, the CDR3 is TGTGCCAGCAGCCCCTGGCCCCGTAGCGGGGGCCTCAATGAGCAGTTCTTC. Translation gives CASSPWPRSGGLNEQFF.

This chain connects TRBV3-1 (or the pseudogene TRBV3-2) to TRBJ1-1; D is undetermined. CDR1 LGHDT and CDR2 YNNKEL come from the germline V gene (reference sequence). Between the trimmed V and J ends, which lost 4 bases and 12 bases, there was a span of 15 bases. This CDR3 contains 12 residues. The DNA of the CDR3 is TGTGCCAGCAGCCGAGTTAGCGGGAGGCCTTTCTTT. Protein product: CASSRVSGRPFF.

The rearrangement uses TRBV24-1 and TRBJ2-7; 11 nucleotides line up with TRBD1. Germline V CDR1 and CDR2: KGHDR, SFDVKD. Trimming removed 4 bases from V and 2 bases from J; junction bases left unmatched: 6. The CDR3 totals 16 residues. CDR3 loop: CATSEARDRGTYEQYF. CDR3 bases: TGTGCCACCAGTGAAGCCCGGGACAGGGGGACCTACGAGCAGTACTTC.

The chain recombines TRBV5-1 with TRBJ1-5; D is perhaps TRBD1 (6 bases). V lost 0 bases to trimming and J lost 5 bases, with 9 bases between them. The germline V gene has CDR1 SGHRS and CDR2 YFSETQ. The CDR3 runs 14 residues. The CDR3 bases are TGCGCCAGCAGCTTGGGGGACAATGATCAGCCCCAGCATTTT. This gives the protein CASSLGDNDQPQHF.

This clone was picked up a small number of times. The chain joins TRBV19 to TRBJ1-1, with D possibly being TRBD1 (5 bases). Germline CDR1 and CDR2: LNHDA and SQIVND (reference sequence). Trimming removed 4 bases at V and 0 bases at J, with 6 bases between. CDR3 length equals 13 residues. DNA for the CDR3: TGTGCCAGTAGTAAGGGGCTGAACACTGAAGCTTTCTTT. Its translation is CASSKGLNTEAFF.

The chain is built from TRBV4-2 and TRBJ2-7; tentative D call: TRBD2 (7 bases). This CDR3 is built from 15 residues. The V end was cut by 1 base, the J end by 3 bases, with 13 bases between. Germline V gene lookup returns CDR1 LGHNA and CDR2 YNFKEQ. Here the CDR3 DNA reads TGTGCCAGCAGCCAAGGACAGGCGGGAGACTACGAGCAGTACTTC. Translated: CASSQGQAGDYEQYF.

V is TRBV6-2 or TRBV6-3 and J is TRBJ1-5; 10 positions agree with TRBD1. J lost 3 bases, V lost 2 bases, and 16 bases had no gene match. The CDR3 runs to 20 residues. The germline V gene encodes CDR1 MNHEY and CDR2 SVGEGT. The CDR3 coding sequence is TGTGCCAGCAGTTACGACCGGGGGACAGGGGCCGCCTGGTCCAATCAGCCCCAGCATTTT. This sequence encodes CASSYDRGTGAAWSNQPQHF.

This chain uses TRBV7-9 with TRBJ1-6; D is perhaps TRBD1 (6 bases). V was trimmed by 8 bases and J by 2 bases, leaving 13 bases between them. This CDR3 is built from 15 residues. Germline V gene sequence: CDR1 SEHNR, CDR2 FQNEAQ (reference sequence). DNA for the CDR3: TGTGCCAGCGGGGAGGGGGGAGCCTATAATTCACCCCTCCACTTT. It codes for CASGEGGAYNSPLHF.

This clone has a handful of counts. The gene calls are TRBV5-6 and TRBJ2-3; 12 nucleotides match TRBD2. The CDR3 runs to 18 residues. Trimming took 4 bases from V and 4 from J; bases not matched to a gene: 13. Looked up from germline, CDR1 is SGHDT and CDR2 is YYEEEE. CDR3 protein: CASSPGLAGRSVADTQYF. In DNA, the CDR3 is TGTGCCAGCAGCCCCGGACTAGCGGGGAGATCCGTCGCAGATACGCAGTATTTT.